The clone carrying this T cell receptor (beta chain) was seen only a few times. The data are from a study of blood T cells in healthy people across ages. The CDR3 runs to 13 residues. The germline CDR1 and CDR2 sequences are SGHRS and YFSETQ. The V end was cut by 4 bases, the J end by 2 bases, with 9 bases between. A second PCR of 7 to 11 cycles used a sample-barcoded 5' primer and a J-beta primer mix. TCRdb fed the 5' RACE reads into MiXCR, producing one record per CDR3 protein. The data contain 600,000 to 1,000,000 distinct CDR3 sequences, about 25% of them singletons. These data were also filed under a second study, of T cells of mothers and their children.

The receptor's source is a boy younger than 18 in good health. The rearrangement uses TRBV5-1 and TRBJ1-2; D is unclear. The sequenced sample was blood. The DNA of the CDR3 is TGCGCCAGCAGCGGTGGAAAAAACTATGGCTACACCTTC. Protein sequence: CASSGGKNYGYTF.